The T cell receptor (beta chain) described here comes from a study of tumor-infiltrating lymphocytes in primary liver carcinoma. Study-wide context: Subjects consisted of male and female patients aged 30 to 69 years. General study findings and limits: About 7-25% of top clones, no more, were shared by all five regions.

From germline, CDR1 is LGHNA and CDR2 YSLEER. V was shortened by 0 bases and J by 4 bases, with 11 bases between the two germline ends. This CDR3 has 15 residues. A constant-region primer primed TCR beta cDNA synthesis from about 0.55 ug of total RNA. TCR beta libraries came from three nested multiplex PCR rounds using slightly modified ARM-PCR. Each of the first two PCR rounds ran approximately 11 cycles with TRBV1-TRBV30 forward and C-beta reverse primers. MiXCR was run by TCRdb on the multiplex PCR reads, yielding one entry per CDR3 protein. Of roughly 100,000 distinct CDR3 sequences listed, 80% to 85% were seen once; the top ten hold roughly a fifth. About this clonotype: The antigen remains unidentified. No conserved phenylalanine or tryptophan is present at the end of the CDR3, so a read error is the likely explanation.

RNA and DNA were co-extracted from approximately 20-30 mg of unsorted bulk tissue. Five discrete regions of every tumor underwent sampling. Specimen: liver tumor tissue from sampling region 3. The subset is: tumor region T3, left-lateral pole. This TCR was recovered from a man between 35 and 55 years old with primary liver carcinoma and hepatitis B virus infection. This chain links TRBV4-3 with TRBJ2-3, with D hard to call. In DNA form, the CDR3 reads TGCGCCAGCAGCCAAGATCATGGAGTAGCAGATACGCAGTATTAT. It specifies CASSQDHGVADTQYY.